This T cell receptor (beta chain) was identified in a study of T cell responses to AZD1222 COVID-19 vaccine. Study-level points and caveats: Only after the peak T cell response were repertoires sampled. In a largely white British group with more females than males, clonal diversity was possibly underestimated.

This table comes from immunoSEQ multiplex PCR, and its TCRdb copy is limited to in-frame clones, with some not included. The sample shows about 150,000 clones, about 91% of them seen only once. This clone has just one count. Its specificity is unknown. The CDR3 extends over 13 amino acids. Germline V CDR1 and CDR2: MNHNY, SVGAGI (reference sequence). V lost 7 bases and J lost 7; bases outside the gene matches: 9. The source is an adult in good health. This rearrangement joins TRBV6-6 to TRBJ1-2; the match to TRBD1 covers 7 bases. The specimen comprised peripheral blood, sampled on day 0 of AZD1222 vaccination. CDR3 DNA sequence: TGTGCCAGCATTCGGGAGGGGGCGCGTGGCTACACCTTC. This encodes CASIREGARGYTF.